The next 15 T cell receptor beta chains were all read from a single sample in a study of blood T cell repertoires in COVID-19. Sequencing used immunoSEQ multiplex PCR; TCRdb keeps in-frame clones, though not all of them. This sample has about 270,000 clones, with more than 65% found just once. Sequenced sample: peripheral blood. The source of these receptors is a woman between 18 and 30 years old with acute or convalescent COVID-19.

V gene TRBV27 combines with J gene TRBJ2-7, with 9 bases fitting TRBD2. The CDR3 extends over 15 amino acids. Germline CDR1 is MNHEY and CDR2 is SMNVEV (reference sequence). V trimming: 7 bases; J trimming: 3 bases; junction bases outside the gene matches: 10. CDR3 coding DNA: TGTGCCAGCAACCGGGGGCGGGAGGGCCTCTACGAGCAGTACTTC. It yields the protein CASNRGREGLYEQYF.

The chain joins TRBV13 to TRBJ2-1, with D possibly TRBD2 on 5 matching bases. Germline CDR1 is PRHDT and CDR2 is FYEKMQ (reference sequence). CDR3 length equals 14 residues. V lost 4 bases, J lost 5 bases, and 12 bases lay in between. CDR3 in DNA: TGTGCCAGCAGCTCCCTGAGGGAGAACAATGAGCAGTTCTTC. Protein sequence: CASSSLRENNEQFF.

The chain joins TRBV12-3 or TRBV12-4 to TRBJ2-7; the D is unclear. V gave up 4 bases and J gave up 7 bases, with 8 bases separating them. This CDR3 spans 11 amino acids. CDR3 loop: CASSSAVEQYF. CDR3 bases: TGTGCCAGCAGTTCGGCGGTGGAGCAGTACTTC.

This clone was recorded only once. V gene TRBV15 combines with J gene TRBJ2-7; 14 bases are shared with TRBD2. The CDR3 extends over 16 amino acids. V shed 5 bases and J 4 bases; nucleotides not matched to a gene: 7. Germline CDR1 reads LNHNV; CDR2 reads YYDKDF (reference sequence). CDR3 loop: CATSGWTSGRTYEQYF. Written as DNA, the CDR3 is TGTGCCACCAGCGGATGGACTAGCGGGAGGACGTACGAGCAGTACTTC. Using reference TRBV15 and TRBJ2-7 for the parts outside the CDR3, the full variable domain is DAMVIQNPRYQVTQFGKPVTLSCSQTLNHNVMYWYQQKSSQAPKLLFHYYDKDFNNEADTPDNFQSRRPNTSFCFLDIRSPGLGDTAMYLCATSGWTSGRTYEQYFGPGTRLTVT.

The chain couples TRBV5-1 to TRBJ2-1; TRBD1 agrees at 10 bases. This CDR3 has 15 amino acids. Germline trimming cut 7 bases from V and 7 bases from J; bases unmatched to any gene: 11. In germline, CDR1 is SGHRS, CDR2 YFSETQ. CDR3 nucleotides: TGCGCCAGCCATTTGTGGGGACAGGGGAATAATGAGCAGTTCTTC. Protein: CASHLWGQGNNEQFF.

This clone occurred once. The gene calls are TRBV11-2 and TRBJ2-7; 10 bases are a match to TRBD2. Germline V gene lookup returns CDR1 SGHAT and CDR2 FQNNGV. The CDR3 spans 14 residues. V shed 5 bases, J shed 7 bases, and the junction held 8 bases outside the gene matches. The chain's CDR3 is CASSTRLAGLEQYF. In DNA, the CDR3 is TGTGCCAGCAGCACCCGACTAGCGGGCCTGGAGCAGTACTTC.

This chain uses TRBV6-2 or TRBV6-3 with TRBJ1-2; perhaps TRBD1 as D (5 bases). With 4 bases removed from V and 3 bases from J, the gap between germline ends came to 9 bases. The CDR3 contains 13 residues. Germline values: CDR1 MNHEY, CDR2 SVGEGT. DNA of the CDR3: TGTGCCAGCAGTTCGACAGTCGACTATGGCTACACCTTC. Its protein is CASSSTVDYGYTF.

The V call is TRBV27, the J call TRBJ1-2; 9 nucleotides match TRBD1. Per the germline V gene, CDR1 is MNHEY and CDR2 is SMNVEV (reference sequence). This CDR3 has 13 amino acids. J lost 6 bases, V lost 5 bases, and 4 bases had no gene match. CDR3 DNA: TGTGCCAGCAGTACCGGGACAGGGAATGGCTACACCTTC. It yields the protein CASSTGTGNGYTF.

The genes are TRBV6-5 and TRBJ1-2; D is uncertain. CDR1 is MNHEY and CDR2 is SVGAGI in the germline V gene. V was shortened by 6 bases and J by 7 bases, with 12 bases between the two germline ends. The length of the CDR3 is 12 residues. This CDR3 is CASRQLASGYTF. The CDR3 bases are TGTGCCAGCAGACAGCTGGCGTCTGGCTACACCTTC.

V gene TRBV21-1 combines with J gene TRBJ1-3; the listed D gene, TRBD1, was not tested against the DNA. TRBV21-1 is a pseudogene locus. CDR3 size: 19 residues. The CDR3 coding sequence is TGTGCCAGCAGCACTCAGCAGGGGAGAAGACCTTGGTCTGGAAACACCATATATTTT. It encodes CASSTQQGRRPWSGNTIYF.

This clone was detected a few times. This chain connects TRBV10-3 to TRBJ2-7, with 9 positions matching TRBD2. With V trimmed by 3 bases and J by 2 bases, 8 bases remained unmatched. The CDR3 has 16 residues. Germline V gene sequence: CDR1 ENHRY, CDR2 SYGVKD. The CDR3 DNA sequence: TGTGCCATCAGTGACATAGCGGGAGAGATAACCTACGAGCAGTACTTC. This codes for CAISDIAGEITYEQYF.

This chain joins TRBV30 and TRBJ1-5; D gene uncertain. The CDR3 loop spans 12 amino acids. V shed 1 base and J shed 6 bases, with 7 bases lying between them. Germline V gene data show CDR1 as GTSNPN and CDR2 as SVGIG (reference sequence). In DNA, the CDR3 is TGTGCCTGGAGTGGAGGTCGTCAGCCCCAGCATTTT. This translates into CAWSGGRQPQHF.

V and J are TRBV12-3 or TRBV12-4 and TRBJ1-6, with D perhaps matching TRBD1 (5 bases). The CDR3 contains 13 residues. Trimming cost V 6 bases and J 6 bases, with 9 bases left between them. The CDR3 DNA reads TGTGCCAGCAGAGACAGACCTAATTCACCCCTCCACTTT. This encodes CASRDRPNSPLHF.

This rearrangement joins TRBV5-5 to TRBJ2-7; perhaps TRBD1 as D (6 bases). The CDR3 runs 14 residues. Deletions cut 4 bases from V and 7 bases from J, with 18 bases between. Germline assignment: CDR1 SGHKS and CDR2 YYEKEE (reference sequence). CDR3: CASSPGQKTREQYF. In DNA form, the CDR3 reads TGTGCCAGCAGCCCGGGACAAAAAACGAGGGAGCAGTACTTC.

On this clone: Other nucleotide sequences from this sample produce the same CDR3. The V gene is TRBV28, the J gene TRBJ1-2, with D perhaps TRBD1 (5 bases). V shed 6 bases and J shed 3 bases, with 23 bases lying between them. The germline V gene encodes CDR1 MDHEN and CDR2 SYDVKM. The CDR3 is 17 residues long. CDR3 in amino acids: CASSFSSVTGRDYGYTF. CDR3 in DNA: TGTGCCAGCAGCTTCTCATCCGTTACAGGCAGAGACTATGGCTACACCTTC.